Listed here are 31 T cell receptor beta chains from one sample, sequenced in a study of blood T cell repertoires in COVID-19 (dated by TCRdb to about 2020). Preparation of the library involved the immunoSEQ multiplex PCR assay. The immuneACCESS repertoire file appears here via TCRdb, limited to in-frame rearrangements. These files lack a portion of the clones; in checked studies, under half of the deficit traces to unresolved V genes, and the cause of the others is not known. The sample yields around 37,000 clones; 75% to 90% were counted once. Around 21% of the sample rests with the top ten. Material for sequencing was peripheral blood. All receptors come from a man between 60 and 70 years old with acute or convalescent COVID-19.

CDR3 in amino acids: CASSFRGSEQFF. The CDR3 DNA reads TGTGCCAGCAGCTTCAGGGGGAGTGAGCAGTTCTTC. The chain joins TRBV7-9 to TRBJ2-1, with TRBD1 identical over 7 bases. With 3 bases clipped from V and 9 bases from J, the junction kept 2 bases outside the gene matches. Germline values: CDR1 SEHNR, CDR2 FQNEAQ (reference sequence). CDR3 length equals 12 residues.

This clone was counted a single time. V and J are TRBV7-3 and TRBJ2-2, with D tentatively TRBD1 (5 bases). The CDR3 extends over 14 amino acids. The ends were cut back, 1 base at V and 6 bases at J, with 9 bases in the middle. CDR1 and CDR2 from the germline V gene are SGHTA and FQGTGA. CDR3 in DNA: TGTGCCAGCAGCTTAAAGGGGTCCCCCGGGGAGCTGTTTTTT. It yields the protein CASSLKGSPGELFF.

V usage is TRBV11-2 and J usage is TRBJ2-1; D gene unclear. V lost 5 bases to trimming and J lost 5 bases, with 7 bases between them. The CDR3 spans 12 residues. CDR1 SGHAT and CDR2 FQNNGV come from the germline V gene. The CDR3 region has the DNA TGTGCCAGCAGCCACCCTAACAATGAGCAGTTCTTC. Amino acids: CASSHPNNEQFF.

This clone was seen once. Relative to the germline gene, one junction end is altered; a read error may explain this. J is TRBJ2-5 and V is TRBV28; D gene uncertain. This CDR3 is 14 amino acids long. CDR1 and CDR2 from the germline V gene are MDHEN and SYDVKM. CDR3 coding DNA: TGTGCCACCAGTTTTTTGGAGCTGAAAGAGACCCAGTACTTC. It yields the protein CATSFLELKETQYF.

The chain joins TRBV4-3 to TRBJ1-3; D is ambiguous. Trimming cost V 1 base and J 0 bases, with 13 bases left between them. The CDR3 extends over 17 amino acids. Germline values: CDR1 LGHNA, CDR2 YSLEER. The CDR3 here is CASSQALPGSSGNTIYF. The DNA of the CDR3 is TGCGCCAGCAGCCAAGCGCTTCCGGGGTCCTCTGGAAACACCATATATTTT.

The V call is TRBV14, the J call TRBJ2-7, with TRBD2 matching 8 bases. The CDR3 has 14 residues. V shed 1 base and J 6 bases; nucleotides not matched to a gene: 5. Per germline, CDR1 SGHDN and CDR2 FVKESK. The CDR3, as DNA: TGTGCCAGCAGCCAAGGGCTAGCGGGTCGCGAGCAGTACTTC. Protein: CASSQGLAGREQYF.

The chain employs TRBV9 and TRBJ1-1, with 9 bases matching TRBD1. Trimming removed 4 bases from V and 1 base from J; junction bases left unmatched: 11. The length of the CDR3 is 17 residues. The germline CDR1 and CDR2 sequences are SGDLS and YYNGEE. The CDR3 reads CASSLRSTGQGNTEAFF. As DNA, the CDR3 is TGTGCCAGCAGCCTTCGAAGCACGGGACAGGGGAACACTGAAGCTTTCTTT.

The CDR3 sequence: CASSLWGQGADGYTF. The CDR3 DNA reads as TGCGCCAGCAGCCTATGGGGGCAGGGGGCGGATGGCTACACCTTC. The rearrangement links TRBV4-3 to TRBJ1-2; 8 nucleotides line up with TRBD1. J was trimmed by 6 bases and V by 4 bases; bases with no gene match: 10. Germline loops: CDR1 LGHNA, CDR2 YSLEER. The CDR3 extends over 15 amino acids.

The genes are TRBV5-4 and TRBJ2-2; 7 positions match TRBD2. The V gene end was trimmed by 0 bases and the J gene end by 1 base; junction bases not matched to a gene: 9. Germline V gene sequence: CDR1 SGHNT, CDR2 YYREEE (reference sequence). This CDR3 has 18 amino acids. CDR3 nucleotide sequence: TGTGCCAGCAGCTTGGGACACGGGGCGGGAGTGAACACCGGGGAGCTGTTTTTT. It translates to CASSLGHGAGVNTGELFF.

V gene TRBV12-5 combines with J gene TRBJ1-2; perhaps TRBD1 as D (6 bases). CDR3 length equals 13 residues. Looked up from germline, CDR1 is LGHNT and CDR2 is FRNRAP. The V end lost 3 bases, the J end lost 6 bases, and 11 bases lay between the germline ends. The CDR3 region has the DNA TGTGCTAGTGGTTTTATACAGGGTCATGGCTACACCTTC. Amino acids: CASGFIQGHGYTF.

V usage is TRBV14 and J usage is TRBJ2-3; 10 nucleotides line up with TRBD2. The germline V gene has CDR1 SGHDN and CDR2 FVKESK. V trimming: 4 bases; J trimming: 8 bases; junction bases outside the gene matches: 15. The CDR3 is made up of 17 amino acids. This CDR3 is CASSRTRSALAGVTQYF. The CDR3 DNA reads TGTGCCAGCAGCCGTACCAGGAGTGCTCTAGCGGGAGTTACGCAGTATTTT.

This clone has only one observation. The CDR3: CASSYQREYVDTQYF. The DNA for the CDR3 is TGTGCCAGCAGTTACCAGCGGGAGTATGTAGATACGCAGTATTTT. The V gene is TRBV6-5, the J gene TRBJ2-3; 8 bases align to TRBD2. V lost 2 bases to trimming and J lost 5 bases; unmatched junction nucleotides: 6. This CDR3 contains 15 residues. Germline values: CDR1 MNHEY, CDR2 SVGAGI.

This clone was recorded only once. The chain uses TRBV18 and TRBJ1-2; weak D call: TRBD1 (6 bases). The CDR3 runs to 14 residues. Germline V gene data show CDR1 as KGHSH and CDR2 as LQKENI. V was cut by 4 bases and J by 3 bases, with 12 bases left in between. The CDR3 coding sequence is TGTGCCAGCTCACGCCTACAGGGTGACTATGGCTACACCTTC. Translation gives CASSRLQGDYGYTF.

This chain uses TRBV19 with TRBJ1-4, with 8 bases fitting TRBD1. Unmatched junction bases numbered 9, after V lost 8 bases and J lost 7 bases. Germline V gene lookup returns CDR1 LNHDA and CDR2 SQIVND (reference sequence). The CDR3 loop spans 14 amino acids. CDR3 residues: CASGPQGAGEKLFF. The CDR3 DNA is TGTGCCAGTGGCCCTCAGGGGGCTGGTGAAAAACTGTTTTTT.

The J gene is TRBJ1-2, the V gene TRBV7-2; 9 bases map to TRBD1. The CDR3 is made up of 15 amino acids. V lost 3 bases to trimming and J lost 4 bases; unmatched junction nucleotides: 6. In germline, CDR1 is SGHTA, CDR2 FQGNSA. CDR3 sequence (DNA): TGTGCCAGCAGCTTTTCGGGACAGGGAGCCTATGGCTACACCTTC. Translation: CASSFSGQGAYGYTF.

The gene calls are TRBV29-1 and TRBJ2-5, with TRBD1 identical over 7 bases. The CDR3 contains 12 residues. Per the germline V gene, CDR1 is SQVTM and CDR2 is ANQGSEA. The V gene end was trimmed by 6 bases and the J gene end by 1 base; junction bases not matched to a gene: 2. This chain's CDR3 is CSVRDSQETQYF. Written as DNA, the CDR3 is TGCAGCGTCCGGGACAGCCAAGAGACCCAGTACTTC.

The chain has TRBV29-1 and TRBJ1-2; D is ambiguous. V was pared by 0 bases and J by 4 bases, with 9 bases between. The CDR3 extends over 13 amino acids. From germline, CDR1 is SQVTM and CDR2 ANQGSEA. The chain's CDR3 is CSVEETKRYGYTF. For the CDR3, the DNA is TGCAGCGTTGAAGAGACTAAACGCTATGGCTACACCTTC.

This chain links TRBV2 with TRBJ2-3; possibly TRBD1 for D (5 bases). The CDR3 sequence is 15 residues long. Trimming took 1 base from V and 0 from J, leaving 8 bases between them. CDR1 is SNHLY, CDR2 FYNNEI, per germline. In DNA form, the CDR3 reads TGTGCCAGCAGTGAAGGGACACATAGCACAGATACGCAGTATTTT. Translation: CASSEGTHSTDTQYF.

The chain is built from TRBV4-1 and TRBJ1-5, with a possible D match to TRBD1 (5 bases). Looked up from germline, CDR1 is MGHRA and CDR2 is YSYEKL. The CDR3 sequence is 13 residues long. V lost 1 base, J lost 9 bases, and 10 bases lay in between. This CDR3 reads CASSQATGAPQHF. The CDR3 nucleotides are TGCGCCAGCAGCCAAGCCACAGGCGCGCCCCAGCATTTT.

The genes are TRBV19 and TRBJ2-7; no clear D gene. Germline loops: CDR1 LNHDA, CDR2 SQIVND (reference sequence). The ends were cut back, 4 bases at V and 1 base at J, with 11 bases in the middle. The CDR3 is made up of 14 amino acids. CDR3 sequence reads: CASSTTSGSYEQYF. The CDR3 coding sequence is TGTGCCAGTAGTACCACTTCTGGTTCCTACGAGCAGTACTTC.

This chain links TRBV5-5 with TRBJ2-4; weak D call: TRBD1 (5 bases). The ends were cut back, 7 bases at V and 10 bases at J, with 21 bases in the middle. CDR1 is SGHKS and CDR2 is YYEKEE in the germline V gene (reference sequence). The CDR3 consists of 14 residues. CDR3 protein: CASALTDPPGIQYF. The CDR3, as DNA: TGTGCCAGCGCACTGACAGACCCCCCAGGGATTCAGTACTTC. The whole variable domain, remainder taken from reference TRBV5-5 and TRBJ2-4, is DAGVTQSPTHLIKTRGQQVTLRCSPISGHKSVSWYQQVLGQGPQFIFQYYEKEERGRGNFPDRFSARQFPNYSSELNVNALLLGDSALYLCASALTDPPGIQYFGAGTRLSVL.

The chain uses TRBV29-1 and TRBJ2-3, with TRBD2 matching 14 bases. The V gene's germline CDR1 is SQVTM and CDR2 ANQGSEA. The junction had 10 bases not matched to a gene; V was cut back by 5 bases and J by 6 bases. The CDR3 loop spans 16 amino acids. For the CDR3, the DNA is TGCAGCGTTTCCCCTTCGACTAGCGGGAGGGCGGATACGCAGTATTTT. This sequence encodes CSVSPSTSGRADTQYF.

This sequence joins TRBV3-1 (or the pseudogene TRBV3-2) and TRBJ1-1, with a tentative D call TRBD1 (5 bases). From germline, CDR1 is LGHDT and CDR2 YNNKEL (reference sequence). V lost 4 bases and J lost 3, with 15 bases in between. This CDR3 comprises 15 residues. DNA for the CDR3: TGTGCCAGCAGCCCTGACCCGGGCAGGGACACTGAAGCTTTCTTT. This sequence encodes CASSPDPGRDTEAFF.

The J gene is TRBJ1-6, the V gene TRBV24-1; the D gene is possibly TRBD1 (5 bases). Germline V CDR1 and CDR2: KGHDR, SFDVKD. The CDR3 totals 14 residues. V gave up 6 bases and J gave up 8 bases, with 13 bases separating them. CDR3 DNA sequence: TGTGCCACCAGTCTAAGGGGTCCTTATTCACCCCTCCACTTT. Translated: CATSLRGPYSPLHF.

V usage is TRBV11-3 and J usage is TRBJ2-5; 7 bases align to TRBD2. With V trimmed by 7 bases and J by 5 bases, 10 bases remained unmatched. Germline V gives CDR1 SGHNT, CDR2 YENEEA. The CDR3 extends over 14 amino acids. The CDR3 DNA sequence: TGTGCCAGCAATCGGGGGAGGGCCGGTGAGACCCAGTACTTC. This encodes CASNRGRAGETQYF.

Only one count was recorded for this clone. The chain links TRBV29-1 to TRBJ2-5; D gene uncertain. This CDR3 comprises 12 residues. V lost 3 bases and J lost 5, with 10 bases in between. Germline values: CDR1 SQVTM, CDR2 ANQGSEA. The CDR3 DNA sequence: TGCAGCGTTGACCAGGCTTCGGAGACCCAGTACTTC. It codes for CSVDQASETQYF.

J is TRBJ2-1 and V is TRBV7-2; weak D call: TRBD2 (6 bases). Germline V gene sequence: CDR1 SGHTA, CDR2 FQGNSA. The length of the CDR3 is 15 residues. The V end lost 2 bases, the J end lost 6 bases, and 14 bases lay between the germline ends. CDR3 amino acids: CASSLTSMVANEQFF. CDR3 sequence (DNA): TGTGCCAGCAGCTTAACTAGCATGGTGGCCAATGAGCAGTTCTTC. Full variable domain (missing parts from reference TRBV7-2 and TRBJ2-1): GAGVSQSPSNKVTEKGKDVELRCDPISGHTALYWYRQSLGQGLEFLIYFQGNSAPDKSGLPSDRFSAERTGGSVSTLTIQRTQQEDSAVYLCASSLTSMVANEQFFGPGTRLTVL.

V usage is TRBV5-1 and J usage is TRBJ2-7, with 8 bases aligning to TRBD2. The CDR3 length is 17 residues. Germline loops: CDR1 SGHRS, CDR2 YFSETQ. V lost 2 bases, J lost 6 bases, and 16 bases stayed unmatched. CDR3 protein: CASSLRAGASSVREQYF. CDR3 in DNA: TGCGCCAGCAGCTTACGAGCGGGAGCTTCTTCGGTACGCGAGCAGTACTTC.

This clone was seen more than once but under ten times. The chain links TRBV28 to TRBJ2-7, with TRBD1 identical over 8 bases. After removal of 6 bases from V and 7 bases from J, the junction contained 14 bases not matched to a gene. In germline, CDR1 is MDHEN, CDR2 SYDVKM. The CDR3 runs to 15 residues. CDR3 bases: TGTGCCAGCAGCCGCGGACGCCTCCGGGACAGGGAGCAGTACTTC. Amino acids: CASSRGRLRDREQYF.

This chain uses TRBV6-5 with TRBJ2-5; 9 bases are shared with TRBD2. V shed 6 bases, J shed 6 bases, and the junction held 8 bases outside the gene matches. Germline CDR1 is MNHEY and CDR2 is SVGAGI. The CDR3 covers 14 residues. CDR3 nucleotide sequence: TGTGCCAGCAGCCCGGCGGGGGGGTACAAGACCCAGTACTTC. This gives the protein CASSPAGGYKTQYF.

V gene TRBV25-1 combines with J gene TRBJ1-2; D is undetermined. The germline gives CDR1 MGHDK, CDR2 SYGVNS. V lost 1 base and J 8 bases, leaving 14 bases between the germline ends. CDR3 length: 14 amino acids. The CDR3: CASSESGGFTGYTF. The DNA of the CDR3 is TGTGCCAGCAGTGAATCTGGAGGGTTCACGGGCTACACCTTC.